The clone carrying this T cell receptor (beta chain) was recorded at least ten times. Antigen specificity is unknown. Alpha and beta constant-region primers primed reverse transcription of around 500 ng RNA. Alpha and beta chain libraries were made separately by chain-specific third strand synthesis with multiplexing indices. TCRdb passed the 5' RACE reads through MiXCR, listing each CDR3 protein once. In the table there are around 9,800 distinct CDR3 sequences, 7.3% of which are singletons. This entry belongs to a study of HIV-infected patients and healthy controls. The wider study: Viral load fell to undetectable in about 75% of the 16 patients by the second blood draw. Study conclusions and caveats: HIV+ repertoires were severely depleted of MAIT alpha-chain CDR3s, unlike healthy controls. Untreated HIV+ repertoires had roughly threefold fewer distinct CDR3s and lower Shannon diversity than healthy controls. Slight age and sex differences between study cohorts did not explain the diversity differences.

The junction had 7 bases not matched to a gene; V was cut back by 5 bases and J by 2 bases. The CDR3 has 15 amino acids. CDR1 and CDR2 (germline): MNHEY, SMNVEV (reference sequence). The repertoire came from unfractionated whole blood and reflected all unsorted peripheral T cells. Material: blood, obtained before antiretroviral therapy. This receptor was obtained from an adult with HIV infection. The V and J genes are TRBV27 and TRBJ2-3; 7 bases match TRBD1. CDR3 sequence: CASSLRQGLTDTQYF. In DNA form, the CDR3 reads TGTGCCAGCAGTCTCAGACAGGGCCTCACAGATACGCAGTATTTT.